Each of the 24 T cell receptor beta chains below was sequenced from the same sample in a study of blood T cell repertoires in COVID-19. Sequencing used immunoSEQ multiplex PCR; TCRdb keeps in-frame clones, though not all of them. The sample lists more than 300,000 clones, about nine tenths seen once, with about 7.3% in the top ten. The specimen sequenced was peripheral blood. The receptors were gathered from a woman aged 70 to 79 with COVID-19, enrolled during active disease.

The genes are TRBV27 and TRBJ1-3; D perhaps matches TRBD1 (6 bases). V dropped 6 bases and J dropped 0 bases, with 12 bases sitting between them. Germline-derived CDR1 and CDR2 are MNHEY and SMNVEV (reference sequence). The CDR3 is made up of 15 amino acids. CDR3 sequence: CASRAGASSGNTIYF. The CDR3 coding sequence is TGTGCCAGCAGGGCAGGGGCTAGCTCTGGAAACACCATATATTTT.

The genes are TRBV29-1 and TRBJ1-1, with D maybe TRBD1 (5 bases). The length of the CDR3 is 11 residues. Trimming took off 6 bases at V and 4 bases at J, with 9 bases between the two ends. Germline loops: CDR1 SQVTM, CDR2 ANQGSEA. The DNA for the CDR3 is TGCAGCGTCGTCAGGGTCACTGAAGCTTTCTTT. It translates to CSVVRVTEAFF. Supplemented by reference TRBV29-1 and TRBJ1-1, the full variable domain reads SAVISQKPSRDICQRGTSLTIQCQVDSQVTMMFWYRQQPGQSLTLIATANQGSEATYESGFVIDKFPISRPNLTFSTLTVSNMSPEDSSIYLCSVVRVTEAFFGQGTRLTVV.

V is TRBV15 and J is TRBJ2-1; 8 bases are shared with TRBD1. The CDR3 is 15 residues long. V dropped 0 bases and J dropped 8; count of bases not matched to a gene: 6. CDR1 is LNHNV, CDR2 YYDKDF, per germline (reference sequence). The DNA of the CDR3 is TGTGCCACCAGCAGAGATATTGCGGACAGGGATGAGCAGTTCTTC. Its translation is CATSRDIADRDEQFF.

This rearrangement joins TRBV5-6 to TRBJ1-1, with TRBD1 identical over 10 bases. Unmatched junction bases numbered 7, after V lost 1 base and J lost 4 bases. The CDR3 sequence is 16 residues long. Per the germline V gene, CDR1 is SGHDT and CDR2 is YYEEEE. CDR3 bases: TGTGCCAGCAGCTTGACTTGGAGGGACAGGGGCACTGAAGCTTTCTTT. It specifies CASSLTWRDRGTEAFF.

The chain combines TRBV6-2 or TRBV6-3 with TRBJ2-7; 9 nucleotides match TRBD1. After removal of 2 bases from V and 3 bases from J, the junction contained 20 bases not matched to a gene. Germline V gene data show CDR1 as MNHEY and CDR2 as SVGEGT. There are 20 residues in the CDR3. The CDR3, as DNA: TGTGCCAGCAGTTACATAGGGTGGACAGGGGCCGCAATCTTATTCTACGAGCAGTACTTC. Its translation: CASSYIGWTGAAILFYEQYF.

This chain uses TRBV12-3 or TRBV12-4 with TRBJ1-4; 7 bases align to TRBD1. The V gene end was trimmed by 8 bases and the J gene end by 6 bases; junction bases not matched to a gene: 3. The CDR3 has 12 residues. DNA of the CDR3: TGTGCCAGCGGAGGGGGCTATGAAAAACTGTTTTTT. This codes for CASGGGYEKLFF.

The rearrangement links TRBV18 to TRBJ2-5, with TRBD1 matching over 7 bases. This CDR3 spans 15 amino acids. Germline CDR1 and CDR2: KGHSH and LQKENI. Trimming took 3 bases from V and 3 from J; bases not matched to a gene: 7. Here the CDR3 reads CASSPRQGPEETQYF. In DNA, the CDR3 is TGTGCCAGCTCACCGAGACAGGGCCCAGAAGAGACCCAGTACTTC.

The rearrangement uses TRBV4-3 and TRBJ1-2; unclear D gene. The CDR3 runs to 14 residues. CDR1 LGHNA and CDR2 YSLEER come from the germline V gene. V shed 0 bases and J shed 5 bases, with 10 bases lying between them. The CDR3 coding sequence is TGCGCCAGCAGCCAAGATCCGGGGTATTATGGCTACACCTTC. Protein sequence: CASSQDPGYYGYTF.

The chain couples TRBV7-2 to TRBJ2-3; 11 bases align to TRBD2. Germline V lookup: CDR1 SGHTA, CDR2 FQGNSA. This CDR3 contains 19 residues. V shed 3 bases, J shed 4 bases, and the junction held 15 bases outside the gene matches. CDR3 coding DNA: TGTGCCAGCAGCTTCCGACCCACTCCTAGCGGGGGGAAATCAGATACGCAGTATTTT. Amino acids: CASSFRPTPSGGKSDTQYF.

V is TRBV5-1 and J is TRBJ2-5; 9 positions agree with TRBD2. The junction had 5 bases not matched to a gene; V was cut back by 4 bases and J by 1 base. The CDR3 is made up of 15 amino acids. Per germline, CDR1 SGHRS and CDR2 YFSETQ. The CDR3 here is CASSPAGGTQETQYF. CDR3 nucleotides: TGCGCCAGCAGCCCGGCGGGAGGGACCCAAGAGACCCAGTACTTC.

The V gene is TRBV5-1, the J gene TRBJ2-7; 9 positions match TRBD1. The germline V gene encodes CDR1 SGHRS and CDR2 YFSETQ. V lost 2 bases and J lost 4; bases outside the gene matches: 7. The CDR3 runs to 15 residues. The CDR3 reads CASSLTGQGLYEQYF. DNA of the CDR3: TGCGCCAGCAGCTTAACGGGACAGGGATTGTACGAGCAGTACTTC.

This clone was counted a single time. The rearrangement joins TRBV7-2 to TRBJ2-3, with TRBD2 matching 12 bases. V dropped 3 bases and J dropped 4; count of bases not matched to a gene: 2. Germline V lookup: CDR1 SGHTA, CDR2 FQGNSA. The CDR3 runs 15 residues. The CDR3 spells CASSLLAGGPDTQYF. The DNA for the CDR3 is TGTGCCAGCAGCTTGCTAGCGGGGGGGCCAGATACGCAGTATTTT. The full variable domain, with the rest looked up from reference TRBV7-2 and TRBJ2-3, is GAGVSQSPSNKVTEKGKDVELRCDPISGHTALYWYRQSLGQGLEFLIYFQGNSAPDKSGLPSDRFSAERTGGSVSTLTIQRTQQEDSAVYLCASSLLAGGPDTQYFGPGTRLTVL.

V and J are TRBV11-2 and TRBJ2-7, with D hard to call. Germline V gives CDR1 SGHAT, CDR2 FQNNGV. CDR3 length equals 14 residues. Trimming left V 4 bases short and J 3 bases short, with 13 bases between. The CDR3 DNA reads as TGTGCCAGCAGCTACAATAGAGGCGGCTACGAGCAGTACTTC. This translates into CASSYNRGGYEQYF. The complete variable domain, with remaining parts taken from reference TRBV11-2 and TRBJ2-7, reads EAGVAQSPRYKIIEKRQSVAFWCNPISGHATLYWYQQILGQGPKLLIQFQNNGVVDDSQLPKDRFSAERLKGVDSTLKIQPAKLEDSAVYLCASSYNRGGYEQYFGPGTRLTVT.

Concerning this clone: Other DNA sequences in the sample encode the same CDR3. The chain is built from TRBV2 and TRBJ1-1, with D unclear. The V end lost 1 base, the J end lost 1 base, and 7 bases lay between the germline ends. There are 14 residues in the CDR3. Germline V gene sequence: CDR1 SNHLY, CDR2 FYNNEI. DNA of the CDR3: TGTGCCAGCAGTGAAGAGCGGGGGAACACTGAAGCTTTCTTT. Residues: CASSEERGNTEAFF.

This clone was observed once. The V gene is TRBV30, the J gene TRBJ1-3; the D is unclear. Trimming stripped 2 bases from V and 3 bases from J, with 5 bases between. The germline CDR1 and CDR2 sequences are GTSNPN and SVGIG (reference sequence). There are 12 residues in the CDR3. The CDR3 is CAWSLGGNTIYF. In nucleotides, the CDR3 is TGTGCCTGGAGTCTAGGTGGAAACACCATATATTTT.

The chain recombines TRBV5-1 with TRBJ1-2; D perhaps matches TRBD1 (6 bases). V lost 1 base and J 8 bases, leaving 12 bases between the germline ends. The CDR3 sequence is 13 residues long. Germline CDR1 is SGHRS and CDR2 is YFSETQ. CDR3 in amino acids: CASSLNPGQGYTF. CDR3 DNA sequence: TGCGCCAGCAGCTTGAATCCGGGACAAGGCTACACCTTC.

The chain joins TRBV7-9 to TRBJ1-2; TRBD1 aligns across 7 bases. Unmatched junction bases numbered 11, after V lost 8 bases and J lost 8 bases. Germline CDR1 reads SEHNR; CDR2 reads FQNEAQ (reference sequence). The CDR3 has 13 residues. CDR3 protein: CASGTVTRDGYTF. CDR3 in DNA: TGTGCCAGCGGGACAGTGACAAGGGACGGCTACACCTTC.

The chain has TRBV19 and TRBJ1-5, with D possibly matching TRBD1 (5 bases). CDR1 and CDR2 from the germline V gene are LNHDA and SQIVND (reference sequence). CDR3 length: 13 amino acids. V was trimmed by 3 bases and J by 5 bases, leaving 8 bases between them. CDR3 sequence: CASSMGRDQPQHF. The CDR3 nucleotides are TGTGCCAGTAGTATGGGCAGGGATCAGCCCCAGCATTTT.

The chain recombines TRBV5-1 with TRBJ2-2; a weak D match, TRBD1 (5 bases). The V gene's germline CDR1 is SGHRS and CDR2 YFSETQ. The CDR3 totals 13 residues. V was cut by 4 bases and J by 6 bases, with 10 bases left in between. CDR3 loop: CASSLQAAGELFF. For the CDR3, the DNA is TGCGCCAGCAGCCTACAGGCTGCCGGGGAGCTGTTTTTT.

The chain recombines TRBV2 with TRBJ2-3; 12 bases line up with TRBD2. Trimming cost V 5 bases and J 3 bases; bases outside gene matches: 3. CDR3 size: 15 residues. In germline, CDR1 is SNHLY, CDR2 FYNNEI. Here the CDR3 reads CASSPGLAGTDTQYF. CDR3 in DNA: TGTGCCAGCAGTCCTGGACTAGCGGGAACAGATACGCAGTATTTT.

V gene TRBV19 combines with J gene TRBJ2-6; D perhaps matches TRBD2 (6 bases). The CDR3 contains 17 residues. Germline CDR1 reads LNHDA; CDR2 reads SQIVND (reference sequence). Trimming took off 5 bases at V and 0 bases at J, with 14 bases between the two ends. The CDR3 here is CASSPWDFYSGANVLTF. CDR3 coding DNA: TGTGCCAGTAGTCCCTGGGACTTCTACTCTGGGGCCAACGTCCTGACTTTC.

This chain connects TRBV6-1 to TRBJ1-3; 10 positions match TRBD1. J lost 1 base, V lost 2 bases, and 5 bases had no gene match. Germline V gene sequence: CDR1 MNHNS, CDR2 SASEGT. This CDR3 contains 17 residues. CDR3 nucleotide sequence: TGTGCCAGCAGTGAACCGCGGGACAGGGGATCTGGAAACACCATATATTTT. This gives the protein CASSEPRDRGSGNTIYF.

This clone appeared once. The V call is TRBV27, the J call TRBJ1-5, with D perhaps matching TRBD1 (6 bases). Germline assignment: CDR1 MNHEY and CDR2 SMNVEV (reference sequence). Trimming cost V 5 bases and J 3 bases, with 11 bases left between them. The CDR3 runs 14 residues. The CDR3 coding sequence is TGTGCCAGCAGTATACAGGGTCACAATCAGCCCCAGCATTTT. Its translation is CASSIQGHNQPQHF.

The chain has TRBV6-5 and TRBJ1-6; no clear D. V lost 7 bases to trimming and J lost 9 bases, with 16 bases between them. This CDR3 is built from 14 residues. Germline-derived CDR1 and CDR2 are MNHEY and SVGAGI. DNA of the CDR3: TGTGCCAGCAAGTTGGGGAGCCAGCTTTCACCCCTCCACTTT. This encodes CASKLGSQLSPLHF.